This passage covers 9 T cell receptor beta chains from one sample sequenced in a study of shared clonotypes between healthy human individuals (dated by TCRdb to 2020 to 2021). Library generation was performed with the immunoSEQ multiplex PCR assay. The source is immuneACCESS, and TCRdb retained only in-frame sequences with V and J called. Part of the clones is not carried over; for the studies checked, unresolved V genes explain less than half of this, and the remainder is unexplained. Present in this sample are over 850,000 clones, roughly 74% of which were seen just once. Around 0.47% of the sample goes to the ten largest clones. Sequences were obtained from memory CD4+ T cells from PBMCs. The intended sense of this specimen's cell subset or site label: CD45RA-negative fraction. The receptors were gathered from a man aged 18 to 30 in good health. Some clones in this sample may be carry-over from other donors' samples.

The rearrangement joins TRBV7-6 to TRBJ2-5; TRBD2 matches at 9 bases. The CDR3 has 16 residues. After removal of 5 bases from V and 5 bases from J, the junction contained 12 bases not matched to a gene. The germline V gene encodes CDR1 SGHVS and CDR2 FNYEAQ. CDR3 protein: CASSPPLAGGWETQYF. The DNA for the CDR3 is TGTGCCAGCAGCCCCCCCCTCGCGGGAGGGTGGGAGACCCAGTACTTC. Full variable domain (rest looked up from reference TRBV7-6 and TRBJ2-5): GAGVSQSPRYKVTKRGQDVALRCDPISGHVSLYWYRQALGQGPEFLTYFNYEAQQDKSGLPNDRFSAERPEGSISTLTIQRTEQRDSAMYRCASSPPLAGGWETQYFGPGTRLLVL.

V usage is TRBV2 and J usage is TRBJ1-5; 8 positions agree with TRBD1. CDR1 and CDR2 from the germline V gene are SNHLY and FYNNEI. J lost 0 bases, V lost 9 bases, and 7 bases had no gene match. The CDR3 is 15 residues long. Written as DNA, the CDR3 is TGTGCCAGTTTGAGGGACAGGTCTAGCAATCAGCCCCAGCATTTT. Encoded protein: CASLRDRSSNQPQHF.

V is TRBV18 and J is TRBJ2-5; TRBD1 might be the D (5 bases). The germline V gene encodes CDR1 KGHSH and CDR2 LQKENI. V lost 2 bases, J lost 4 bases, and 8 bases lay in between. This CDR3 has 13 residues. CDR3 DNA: TGTGCCAGCTCACCAAGACAGACAGAGACCCAGTACTTC. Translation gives CASSPRQTETQYF.

CDR3 in DNA: TGTGCCAGCAGCAAGGGACAGGGGTGGACCGGGGAGCTGTTTTTT. The encoded protein is CASSKGQGWTGELFF. The chain joins TRBV2 to TRBJ2-2, with 10 nucleotides matching TRBD1. The CDR3 sequence is 15 residues long. Germline V gives CDR1 SNHLY, CDR2 FYNNEI. Unmatched junction bases numbered 6, after V lost 6 bases and J lost 5 bases.

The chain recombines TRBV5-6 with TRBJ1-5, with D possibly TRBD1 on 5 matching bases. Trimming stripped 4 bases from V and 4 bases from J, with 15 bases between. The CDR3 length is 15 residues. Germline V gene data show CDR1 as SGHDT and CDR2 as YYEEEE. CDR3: CASSRWGDGNQPQHF. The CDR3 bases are TGTGCCAGCAGCCGCTGGGGGGACGGGAATCAGCCCCAGCATTTT.

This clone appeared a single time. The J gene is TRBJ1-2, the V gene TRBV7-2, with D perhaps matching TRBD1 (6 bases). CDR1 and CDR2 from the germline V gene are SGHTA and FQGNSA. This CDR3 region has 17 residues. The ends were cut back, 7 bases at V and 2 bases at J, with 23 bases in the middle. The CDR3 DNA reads TGTGCCAGCACTCAAATTAGGGGGACGGGGGCCAACTATGGCTACACCTTC. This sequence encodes CASTQIRGTGANYGYTF.

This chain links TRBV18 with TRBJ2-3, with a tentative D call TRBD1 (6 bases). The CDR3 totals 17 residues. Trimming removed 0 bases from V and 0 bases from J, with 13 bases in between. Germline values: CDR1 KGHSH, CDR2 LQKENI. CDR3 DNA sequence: TGTGCCAGCTCACCACCGATATGGGGGCGTAGCACAGATACGCAGTATTTT. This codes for CASSPPIWGRSTDTQYF.

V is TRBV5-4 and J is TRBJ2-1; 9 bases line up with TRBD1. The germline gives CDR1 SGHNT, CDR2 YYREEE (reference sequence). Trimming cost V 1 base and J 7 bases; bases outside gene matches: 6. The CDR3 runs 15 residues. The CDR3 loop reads CASSLRTGATNEQFF. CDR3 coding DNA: TGTGCCAGCAGCTTGAGGACAGGGGCTACGAATGAGCAGTTCTTC.

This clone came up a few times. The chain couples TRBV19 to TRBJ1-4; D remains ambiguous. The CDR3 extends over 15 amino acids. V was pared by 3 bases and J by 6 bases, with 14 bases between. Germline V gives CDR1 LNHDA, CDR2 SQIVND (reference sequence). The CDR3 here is CASSMGPTRDEKLFF. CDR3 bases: TGTGCCAGTAGTATGGGCCCTACAAGGGATGAAAAACTGTTTTTT.